This T cell receptor (beta chain) was found in a study of cytomegalovirus exposure and HLA in healthy donors. Notes on the study in general: A prior analysis recorded that most TCR beta V segments were productive about 87% or about 30% of the time.

The primer mix had 60 Vbeta and 13 Jbeta primers. Profiling relied on immunoSEQ multiplex PCR, and the TCRdb table lists in-frame clones only, not all of them. The sample lists about 170,000 clones, 60% to 80% seen once, with 2.5% to 3% in the top ten. This clone occurred once. What it binds is not known. CDR3 length equals 15 residues. J was trimmed by 2 bases and V by 3 bases; bases with no gene match: 6. Germline-derived CDR1 and CDR2 are LNHDA and SQIVND (reference sequence). The chain combines TRBV19 with TRBJ1-1; TRBD1 matches 7 bases. Material: PBMCs. The receptor was derived from a man aged 35-49 years in good health and CMV-seronegative. CDR3 protein: CASSITGTANTEAFF. The DNA for the CDR3 is TGTGCCAGTAGTATTACGGGGACAGCCAACACTGAAGCTTTCTTT.